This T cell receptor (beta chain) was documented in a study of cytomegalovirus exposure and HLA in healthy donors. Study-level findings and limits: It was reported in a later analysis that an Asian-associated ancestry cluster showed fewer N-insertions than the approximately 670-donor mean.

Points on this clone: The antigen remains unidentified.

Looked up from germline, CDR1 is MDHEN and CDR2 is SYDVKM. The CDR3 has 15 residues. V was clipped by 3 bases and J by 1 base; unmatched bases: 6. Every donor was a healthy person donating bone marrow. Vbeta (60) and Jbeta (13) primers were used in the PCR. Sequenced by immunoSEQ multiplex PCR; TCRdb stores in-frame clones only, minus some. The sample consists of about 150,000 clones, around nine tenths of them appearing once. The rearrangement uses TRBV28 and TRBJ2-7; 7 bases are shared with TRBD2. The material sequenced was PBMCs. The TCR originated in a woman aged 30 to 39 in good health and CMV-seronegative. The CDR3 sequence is CASSFRGVASYEQYF. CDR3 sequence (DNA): TGTGCCAGCAGTTTTCGGGGGGTCGCTTCCTACGAGCAGTACTTC. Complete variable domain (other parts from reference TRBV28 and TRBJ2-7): DVKVTQSSRYLVKRTGEKVFLECVQDMDHENMFWYRQDPGLGLRLIYFSYDVKMKEKGDIPEGYSVSREKKERFSLILESASTNQTSMYLCASSFRGVASYEQYFGPGTRLTVT.